Sequencing of this TCR beta chain was carried out in a study of cytomegalovirus exposure and HLA in healthy donors. At the level of the study: The platform used for the roughly 130 validation repertoires matched that of the approximately 710 first-cohort repertoires, a later analysis reported.

V dropped 4 bases and J dropped 5 bases, with 12 bases sitting between them. This CDR3 contains 14 residues. The V gene's germline CDR1 is KGHSH and CDR2 LQKENI. Regarding the study as a whole: Researchers counted approximately 160 TCR beta chains as cytomegalovirus-associated.

Concerning this clone: Its antigen is not identified.

The assay was immunoSEQ multiplex PCR, and TCRdb's table has in-frame clones only and misses some. The repertoire holds 150,000 or so clones, with approximately 88% as singletons. Specimen: PBMCs. The chain uses TRBV18 and TRBJ1-5; a weak D match, TRBD1 (5 bases). This receptor was taken from a man aged 25-40 years in good health and CMV-seropositive. The CDR3 coding sequence is TGTGCCAGCTCACGGGGACTGACAGATCAGCCCCAGCATTTT. Translation gives CASSRGLTDQPQHF.